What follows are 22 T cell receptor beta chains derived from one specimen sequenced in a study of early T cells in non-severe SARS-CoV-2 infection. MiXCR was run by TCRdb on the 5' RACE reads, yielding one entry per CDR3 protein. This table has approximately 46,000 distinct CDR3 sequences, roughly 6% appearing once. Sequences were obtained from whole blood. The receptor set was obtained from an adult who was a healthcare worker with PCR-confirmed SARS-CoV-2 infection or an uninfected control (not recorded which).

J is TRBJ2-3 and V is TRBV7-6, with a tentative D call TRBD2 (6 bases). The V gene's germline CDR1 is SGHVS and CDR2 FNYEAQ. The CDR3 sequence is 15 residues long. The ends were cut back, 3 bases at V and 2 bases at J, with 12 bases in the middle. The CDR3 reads CASSFGGVYTDTQYF. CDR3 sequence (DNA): TGTGCCAGCAGCTTCGGGGGTGTGTACACAGATACGCAGTATTTT.

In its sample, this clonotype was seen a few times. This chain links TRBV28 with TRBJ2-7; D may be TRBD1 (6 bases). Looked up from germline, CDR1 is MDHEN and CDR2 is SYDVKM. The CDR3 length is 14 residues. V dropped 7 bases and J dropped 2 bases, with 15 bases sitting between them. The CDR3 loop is CASIKPGTPYEQYF. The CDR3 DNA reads TGTGCCAGCATCAAGCCTGGGACACCCTACGAGCAGTACTTC.

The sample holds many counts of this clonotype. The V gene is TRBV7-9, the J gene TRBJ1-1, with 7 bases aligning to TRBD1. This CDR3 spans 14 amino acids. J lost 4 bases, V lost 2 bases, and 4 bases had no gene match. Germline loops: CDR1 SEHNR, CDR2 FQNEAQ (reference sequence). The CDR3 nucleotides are TGTGCCAGCAGCTTACAGGGGGAAGGCACTGAAGCTTTCTTT. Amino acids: CASSLQGEGTEAFF.

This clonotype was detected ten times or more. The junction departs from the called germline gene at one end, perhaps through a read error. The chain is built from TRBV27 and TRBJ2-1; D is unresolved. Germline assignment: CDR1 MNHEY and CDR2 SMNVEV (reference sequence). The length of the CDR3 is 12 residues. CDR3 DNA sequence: TGTGCCAGCTCTGGGGATTTCCACATGAGCCATTTC. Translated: CASSGDFHMSHF.

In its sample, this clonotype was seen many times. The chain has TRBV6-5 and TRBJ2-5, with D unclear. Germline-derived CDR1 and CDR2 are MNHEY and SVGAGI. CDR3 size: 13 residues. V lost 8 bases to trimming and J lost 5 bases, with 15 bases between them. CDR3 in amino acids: CASGLTALETQYF. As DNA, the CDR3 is TGTGCCAGCGGCCTGACCGCTCTGGAGACCCAGTACTTC.

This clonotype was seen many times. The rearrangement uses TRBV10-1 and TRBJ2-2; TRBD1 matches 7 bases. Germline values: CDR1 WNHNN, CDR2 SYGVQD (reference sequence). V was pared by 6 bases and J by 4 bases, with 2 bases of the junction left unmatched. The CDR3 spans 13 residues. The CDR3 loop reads CASRQGLTGELFF. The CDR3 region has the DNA TGCGCCAGCAGACAGGGGCTCACCGGGGAGCTGTTTTTT.

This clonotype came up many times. In DNA, the CDR3 is TGCGCCAGCAGCTTGGGTAGTGGCGGAGGGAACACTGAAGCTTTCTTT. Protein product: CASSLGSGGGNTEAFF. The chain is built from TRBV5-1 and TRBJ1-1, with D unresolved. The CDR3 has 16 amino acids. CDR1 and CDR2 from the germline V gene are SGHRS and YFSETQ. The V and J ends lost 0 bases and 1 base respectively, with 13 bases between them.

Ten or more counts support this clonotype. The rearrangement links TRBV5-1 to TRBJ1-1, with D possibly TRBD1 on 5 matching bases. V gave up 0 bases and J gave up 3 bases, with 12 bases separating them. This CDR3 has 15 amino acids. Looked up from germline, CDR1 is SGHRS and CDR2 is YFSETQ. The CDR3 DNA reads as TGCGCCAGCAGCTTGGAAGGCAGGGCGGACACTGAAGCTTTCTTT. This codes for CASSLEGRADTEAFF.

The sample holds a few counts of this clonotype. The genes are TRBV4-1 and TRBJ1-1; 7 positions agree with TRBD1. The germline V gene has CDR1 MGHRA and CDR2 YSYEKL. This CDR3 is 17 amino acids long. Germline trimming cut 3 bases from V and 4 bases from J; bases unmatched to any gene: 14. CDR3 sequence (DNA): TGCGCCAGCAGCCATCTTTTGGGAACAGGGGTAGGCACTGAAGCTTTCTTT. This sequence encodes CASSHLLGTGVGTEAFF.

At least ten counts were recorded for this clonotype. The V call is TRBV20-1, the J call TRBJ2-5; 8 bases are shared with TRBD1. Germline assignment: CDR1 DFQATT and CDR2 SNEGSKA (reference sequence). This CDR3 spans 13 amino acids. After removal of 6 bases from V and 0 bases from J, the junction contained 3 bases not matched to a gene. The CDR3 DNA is TGCAGTGCGCCAGGGGGCTACCAAGAGACCCAGTACTTC. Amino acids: CSAPGGYQETQYF.

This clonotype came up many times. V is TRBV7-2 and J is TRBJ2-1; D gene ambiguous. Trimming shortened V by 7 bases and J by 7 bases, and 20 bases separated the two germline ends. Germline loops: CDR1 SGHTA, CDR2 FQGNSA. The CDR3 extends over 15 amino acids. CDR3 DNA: TGTGCCAGCATAGCTGGACCTGACTTGAGGAATGAGCAGTTCTTC. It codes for CASIAGPDLRNEQFF.

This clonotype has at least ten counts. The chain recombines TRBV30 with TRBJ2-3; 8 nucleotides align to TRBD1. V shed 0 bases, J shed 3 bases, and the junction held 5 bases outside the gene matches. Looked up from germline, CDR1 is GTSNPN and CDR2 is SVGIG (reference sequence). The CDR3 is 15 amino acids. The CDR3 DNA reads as TGTGCCTGGAGTGTCGGACAGGGTATAACAGATACGCAGTATTTT. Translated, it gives CAWSVGQGITDTQYF.

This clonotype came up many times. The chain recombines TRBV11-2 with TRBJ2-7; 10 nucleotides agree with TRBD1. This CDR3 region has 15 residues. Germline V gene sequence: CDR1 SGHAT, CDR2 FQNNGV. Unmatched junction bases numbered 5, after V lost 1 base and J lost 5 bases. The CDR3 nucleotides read TGTGCCAGCAGCTTAGTCGGACAGGGGGACCACGAGCAGTACTTC. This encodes CASSLVGQGDHEQYF.

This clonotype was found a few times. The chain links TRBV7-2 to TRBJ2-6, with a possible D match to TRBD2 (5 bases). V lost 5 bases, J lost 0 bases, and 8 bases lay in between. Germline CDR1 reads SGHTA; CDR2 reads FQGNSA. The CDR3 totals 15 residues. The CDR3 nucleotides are TGTGCCAGCAGCCGCCGGGACTCTGGGGCCAACGTCCTGACTTTC. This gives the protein CASSRRDSGANVLTF.

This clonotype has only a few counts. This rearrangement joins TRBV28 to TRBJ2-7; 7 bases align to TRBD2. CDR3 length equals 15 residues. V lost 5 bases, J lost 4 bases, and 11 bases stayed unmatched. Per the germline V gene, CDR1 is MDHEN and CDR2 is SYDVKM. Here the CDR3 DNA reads TGTGCCAGCAGTAACCCCCGGCGGGGGATATACGAGCAGTACTTC. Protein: CASSNPRRGIYEQYF. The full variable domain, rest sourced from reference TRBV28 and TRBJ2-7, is DVKVTQSSRYLVKRTGEKVFLECVQDMDHENMFWYRQDPGLGLRLIYFSYDVKMKEKGDIPEGYSVSREKKERFSLILESASTNQTSMYLCASSNPRRGIYEQYFGPGTRLTVT.

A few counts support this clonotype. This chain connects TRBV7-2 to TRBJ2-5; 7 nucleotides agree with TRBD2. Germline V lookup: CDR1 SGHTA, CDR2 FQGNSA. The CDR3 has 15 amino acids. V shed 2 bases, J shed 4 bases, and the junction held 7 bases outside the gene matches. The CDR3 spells CASSLNAGVRETQYF. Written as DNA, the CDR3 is TGTGCCAGCAGCTTAAACGCGGGGGTCCGAGAGACCCAGTACTTC. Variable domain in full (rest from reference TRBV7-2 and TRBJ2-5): GAGVSQSPSNKVTEKGKDVELRCDPISGHTALYWYRQSLGQGLEFLIYFQGNSAPDKSGLPSDRFSAERTGGSVSTLTIQRTQQEDSAVYLCASSLNAGVRETQYFGPGTRLLVL.

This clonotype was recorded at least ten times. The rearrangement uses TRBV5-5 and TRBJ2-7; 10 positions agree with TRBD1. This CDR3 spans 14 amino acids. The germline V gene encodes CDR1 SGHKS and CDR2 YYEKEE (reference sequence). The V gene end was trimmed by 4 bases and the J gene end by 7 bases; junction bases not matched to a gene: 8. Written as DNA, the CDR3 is TGTGCCAGCAGCAAGGGACAGGGGCCTTCAGAGCAGTACTTC. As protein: CASSKGQGPSEQYF.

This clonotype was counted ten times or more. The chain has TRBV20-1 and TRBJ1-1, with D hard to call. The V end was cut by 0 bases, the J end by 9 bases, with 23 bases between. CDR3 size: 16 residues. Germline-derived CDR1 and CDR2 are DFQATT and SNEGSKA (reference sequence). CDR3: CSARDPGHEGLTKAFF. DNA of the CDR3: TGCAGTGCTAGAGATCCCGGGCACGAAGGATTGACTAAAGCTTTCTTT.

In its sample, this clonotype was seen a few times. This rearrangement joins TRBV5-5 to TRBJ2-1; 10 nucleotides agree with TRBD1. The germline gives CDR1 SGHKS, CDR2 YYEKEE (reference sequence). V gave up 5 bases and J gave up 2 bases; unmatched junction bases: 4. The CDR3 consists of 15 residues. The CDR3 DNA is TGTGCCAGCAGACCGGGACAGGGGACCTACAATGAGCAGTTCTTC. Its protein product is CASRPGQGTYNEQFF.

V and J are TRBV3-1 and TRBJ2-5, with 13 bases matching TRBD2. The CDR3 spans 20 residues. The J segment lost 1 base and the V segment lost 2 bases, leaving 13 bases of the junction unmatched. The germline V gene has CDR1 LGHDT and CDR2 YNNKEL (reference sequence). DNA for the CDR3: TGTGCCAGCAGCCAAACGAAGTGGGTCGGACTAGCGGGGGCCCAAGAGACCCAGTACTTC. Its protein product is CASSQTKWVGLAGAQETQYF.

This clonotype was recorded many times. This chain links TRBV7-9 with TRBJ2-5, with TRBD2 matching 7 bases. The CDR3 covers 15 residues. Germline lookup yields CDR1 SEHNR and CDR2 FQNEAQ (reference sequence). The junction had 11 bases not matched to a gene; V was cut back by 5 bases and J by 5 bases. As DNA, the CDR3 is TGTGCCAGCAGCCGAGGGACTACCGTCGTGGAGACCCAGTACTTC. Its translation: CASSRGTTVVETQYF.

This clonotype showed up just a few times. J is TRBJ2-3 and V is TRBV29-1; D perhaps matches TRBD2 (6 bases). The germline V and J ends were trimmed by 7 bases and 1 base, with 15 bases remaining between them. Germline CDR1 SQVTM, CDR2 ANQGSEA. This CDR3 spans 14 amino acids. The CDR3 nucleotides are TGCAGCGGGACTGCGGGACCCGGCACAGATACGCAGTATTTT. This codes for CSGTAGPGTDTQYF.